This T cell receptor (delta chain) is from a study of delta chains in infants with herpesvirus infections. Across the study: Ugandan infants were followed prospectively from birth through primary CMV infection. A public fetal Vdelta1/Vgamma8 clonotype was sought in postnatally CMV-infected infants. Overall study findings and caveats: Only the first time point after infection showed the public clonotype. Later infection age appeared linked to lower public-clonotype frequency among Vdelta1 cells.

This clone is termed large (0.1 to 1%). Antigen specificity is unknown. Germline V gene data show CDR1 as GEAIGNYY and CDR2 as EKD. The trim removed 3 bases at V and 0 bases at J, leaving 10 bases unmatched. The CDR3 sequence is 21 residues long. Reverse transcription of PBMC RNA used primers specific for the gamma and delta chains. TCRdb called clones from the RT-PCR reads again using CATT. The table records thousands of delta-chain clones, 38% of them present only once. The chain is built from TRDV2 and TRDJ3, with 13 positions matching TRDD3. Sequencing used peripheral blood, obtained at time point 4 of longitudinal follow-up. The sequence was obtained from a human donor who was a Ugandan infant, either HIV-exposed or HIV-unexposed (not recorded which). Here the CDR3 DNA reads TGTGCCTGTGACTCAATAACTGGGGGATACGGTGGCTCCTGGGACACCCGACAGATGTTTTTC. Translating it yields CACDSITGGYGGSWDTRQMFF.